Presented here are 29 T cell receptor beta chains from one specimen sequenced in a study of T cell repertoires and Cas9 in healthy adults. Clones were read by immunoSEQ multiplex PCR, and TCRdb kept only the in-frame ones, dropping some. In the table there are over 12,000 clones, roughly nine tenths of which are singletons. Sequencing used Tregs (CD4+, CD25+, CD127-, CD137-, CD154-) from PBMCs; culture status not recorded. The receptors stem from a human donor in good health.

The rearrangement uses TRBV6-5 and TRBJ1-2; TRBD1 is a possible D gene (5 bases). V was pared by 5 bases and J by 5 bases, with 18 bases between. The CDR3 extends over 15 amino acids. Germline V gives CDR1 MNHEY, CDR2 SVGAGI. The CDR3 DNA reads as TGTGCCAGCAGTCCTCCGTTAGTCTGGGGGTATGGCTACACCTTC. The encoded protein is CASSPPLVWGYGYTF.

The gene calls are TRBV25-1 and TRBJ1-1; D remains unclear. Trimming removed 5 bases from V and 2 bases from J, with 9 bases in between. The CDR3 sequence is 13 residues long. Germline V gene sequence: CDR1 MGHDK, CDR2 SYGVNS. The CDR3 reads CASSFRVNTEAFF. In DNA form, the CDR3 reads TGTGCCAGCAGTTTCCGGGTAAACACTGAAGCTTTCTTT.

V is TRBV9 and J is TRBJ1-3; D is unclear. Trimming left V 0 bases short and J 0 bases short, with 7 bases between. This CDR3 region has 15 residues. Germline V lookup: CDR1 SGDLS, CDR2 YYNGEE. This chain's CDR3 is CASSVDGTSGNTIYF. CDR3 DNA: TGTGCCAGCAGCGTAGACGGAACCTCTGGAAACACCATATATTTT.

V gene TRBV7-8 combines with J gene TRBJ1-2, with no clear D. Germline lookup yields CDR1 SGHVS and CDR2 FQNEAQ. This CDR3 spans 12 amino acids. Between the trimmed V and J ends, which lost 5 bases and 7 bases, there was a span of 11 bases. The CDR3 DNA is TGTGCCAGCAGCCTCCCCTGGTCTGGCTACACCTTC. Its translation: CASSLPWSGYTF.

This chain links TRBV28 with TRBJ2-1; a weak D match, TRBD2 (5 bases). CDR3 length equals 12 residues. V lost 6 bases and J 9 bases, leaving 12 bases between the germline ends. Germline assignment: CDR1 MDHEN and CDR2 SYDVKM. Here the CDR3 reads CASSPGGGEQFF. The CDR3 coding sequence is TGTGCCAGCAGCCCCGGAGGAGGTGAGCAGTTCTTC.

The chain couples TRBV7-3 to TRBJ2-3; TRBD2 matches at 8 bases. CDR3 size: 13 residues. Germline V CDR1 and CDR2: SGHTA, FQGTGA. V lost 5 bases and J lost 12; bases outside the gene matches: 10. CDR3 nucleotides: TGTGCCAGCAGCCCCGGGGTAGCGGGATTTCAGTATTTT. Its translation is CASSPGVAGFQYF.

The gene calls are TRBV27 and TRBJ2-3; 9 bases match TRBD1. V shed 3 bases, J shed 6 bases, and the junction held 4 bases outside the gene matches. The CDR3 runs to 14 residues. Germline loops: CDR1 MNHEY, CDR2 SMNVEV (reference sequence). The chain's CDR3 is CASSFDRGSDTQYF. CDR3 nucleotide sequence: TGTGCCAGCAGTTTTGACAGGGGGAGTGATACGCAGTATTTT.

The sample holds a few counts of this clone. This sequence joins TRBV6-6 and TRBJ2-7; D might be TRBD1 or TRBD2, each matching 5 bases. V was clipped by 2 bases and J by 5 bases, with 7 bases between them. The CDR3 totals 12 residues. Germline loops: CDR1 MNHNY, CDR2 SVGAGI (reference sequence). DNA of the CDR3: TGTGCCAGCAGTTACGGGGGAAACGAGCAGTACGTC. It is translated as CASSYGGNEQYV.

The chain carries TRBV7-2 and TRBJ2-1; 11 bases match TRBD2. V trimming: 1 base; J trimming: 13 bases; junction bases outside the gene matches: 3. The germline CDR1 and CDR2 sequences are SGHTA and FQGNSA. This CDR3 has 13 residues. In DNA form, the CDR3 reads TGTGCCAGCAGCTTAGATACTAGCGGGGGACAGTTCTTC. Protein: CASSLDTSGGQFF.

V is TRBV18 and J is TRBJ2-2; D uncertain. V lost 2 bases, J lost 0 bases, and 7 bases lay in between. There are 15 residues in the CDR3. Germline V gene data show CDR1 as KGHSH and CDR2 as LQKENI. DNA of the CDR3: TGTGCCAGCTCACCAGACGGACCGAACACCGGGGAGCTGTTTTTT. This codes for CASSPDGPNTGELFF. Full variable domain (missing parts from reference TRBV18 and TRBJ2-2): NAGVMQNPRHLVRRRGQEARLRCSPMKGHSHVYWYRQLPEEGLKFMVYLQKENIIDESGMPKERFSAEFPKEGPSILRIQQVVRGDSAAYFCASSPDGPNTGELFFGEGSRLTVL.

The chain couples TRBV6-5 to TRBJ1-1; tentative D call: TRBD1 (5 bases). Germline lookup yields CDR1 MNHEY and CDR2 SVGAGI. V dropped 5 bases and J dropped 5 bases, with 18 bases sitting between them. This CDR3 is 15 amino acids long. The CDR3 loop reads CASSRGLAQGTEAFF. The CDR3 DNA reads TGTGCCAGCAGTAGGGGACTGGCTCAAGGGACTGAAGCTTTCTTT.

This clone has just one count. The genes are TRBV7-6 and TRBJ2-1; D possibly matches TRBD1 or TRBD2 (5 bases each). CDR1 and CDR2 from the germline V gene are SGHVS and FNYEAQ. The CDR3 is 14 amino acids. Trimming removed 3 bases at V and 6 bases at J, with 12 bases between. This CDR3 is CASSLGPRTNEQFF. Here the CDR3 DNA reads TGTGCCAGCAGCTTGGGACCAAGAACCAATGAGCAGTTCTTC.

The gene calls are TRBV18 and TRBJ1-3; 7 bases map to TRBD1. This CDR3 has 15 amino acids. V was clipped by 3 bases and J by 5 bases; unmatched bases: 7. Germline CDR1 reads KGHSH; CDR2 reads LQKENI. CDR3 amino acids: CASSPRDRGRNTIYF. CDR3 nucleotides: TGTGCCAGCTCACCCCGGGACAGAGGTAGAAACACCATATATTTT.

This rearrangement joins TRBV7-3 to TRBJ2-5; 7 positions agree with TRBD1. Germline CDR1 is SGHTA and CDR2 is FQGTGA. V lost 1 base to trimming and J lost 2 bases; unmatched junction nucleotides: 4. The CDR3 sequence is 15 residues long. The CDR3 DNA is TGTGCCAGCAGCTTAAAGGGACAGCTACAAGAGACCCAGTACTTC. It yields the protein CASSLKGQLQETQYF. Drawing the rest from reference TRBV7-3 and TRBJ2-5, the complete variable domain is GAGVSQTPSNKVTEKGKYVELRCDPISGHTALYWYRQSLGQGPEFLIYFQGTGAADDSGLPNDRFFAVRPEGSVSTLKIQRTERGDSAVYLCASSLKGQLQETQYFGPGTRLLVL.

CDR3 loop: CASSLARGNLYGYTF. CDR3 in DNA: TGTGCCAGCAGCTTAGCGCGAGGGAACCTCTATGGCTACACCTTC. V and J are TRBV7-8 and TRBJ1-2; D unclear. CDR1 is SGHVS and CDR2 is FQNEAQ in the germline V gene. The CDR3 is 15 residues long. Deletions cut 0 bases from V and 4 bases from J, with 12 bases between.

The chain uses TRBV13 and TRBJ1-1, with a possible D match to TRBD1 (6 bases). Germline assignment: CDR1 PRHDT and CDR2 FYEKMQ (reference sequence). CDR3 length: 15 amino acids. With 3 bases removed from V and 0 bases from J, the gap between germline ends came to 11 bases. The CDR3 sequence is CASSLSRGMNTEAFF. CDR3 DNA: TGTGCCAGCAGCTTGAGCAGGGGTATGAACACTGAAGCTTTCTTT. Drawing the rest from reference TRBV13 and TRBJ1-1, the complete variable domain is AAGVIQSPRHLIKEKRETATLKCYPIPRHDTVYWYQQGPGQDPQFLISFYEKMQSDKGSIPDRFSAQQFSDYHSELNMSSLELGDSALYFCASSLSRGMNTEAFFGQGTRLTVV.

The V call is TRBV9, the J call TRBJ1-3, with 11 bases fitting TRBD1. Germline V lookup: CDR1 SGDLS, CDR2 YYNGEE. The J segment lost 0 bases and the V segment lost 1 base, leaving 12 bases of the junction unmatched. This CDR3 is 20 amino acids long. The CDR3 region is CASSVWSGTGGRHSGNTIYF. The DNA for the CDR3 is TGTGCCAGCAGCGTATGGTCCGGGACAGGGGGTCGGCACTCTGGAAACACCATATATTTT.

This sequence joins TRBV7-2 and TRBJ1-2; possibly TRBD1 for D (5 bases). Trimming took 5 bases from V and 2 from J, leaving 24 bases between them. This CDR3 is built from 18 residues. Per the germline V gene, CDR1 is SGHTA and CDR2 is FQGNSA. CDR3 in amino acids: CASSPKPGAGWGNYGYTF. In DNA, the CDR3 is TGTGCCAGCAGCCCAAAACCTGGAGCAGGGTGGGGAAACTATGGCTACACCTTC.

The V call is TRBV19, the J call TRBJ1-2; D is unresolved. Germline V gene data show CDR1 as LNHDA and CDR2 as SQIVND (reference sequence). The CDR3 length is 15 residues. V was cut by 6 bases and J by 4 bases, with 18 bases left in between. DNA for the CDR3: TGTGCCAGTAGCCGGATTCAGGAGGAGCTCTATGGCTACACCTTC. Its protein product is CASSRIQEELYGYTF.

The chain employs TRBV5-4 and TRBJ1-1, with 8 bases aligning to TRBD1. CDR1 is SGHNT, CDR2 YYREEE, per germline (reference sequence). Trimming cost V 0 bases and J 0 bases; bases outside gene matches: 1. CDR3 length: 15 residues. The CDR3 loop is CASSLGQGMNTEAFF. CDR3 coding DNA: TGTGCCAGCAGCTTGGGACAGGGGATGAACACTGAAGCTTTCTTT.

The chain has TRBV7-6 and TRBJ2-3; tentatively, D is TRBD2 (6 bases). Germline assignment: CDR1 SGHVS and CDR2 FNYEAQ. The CDR3 is 15 amino acids. Between the trimmed V and J ends, which lost 5 bases and 3 bases, there was a span of 15 bases. DNA for the CDR3: TGTGCCAGCAGCGCGGGACCGACGTTGACAGATACGCAGTATTTT. This sequence encodes CASSAGPTLTDTQYF. Variable domain in full (rest from reference TRBV7-6 and TRBJ2-3): GAGVSQSPRYKVTKRGQDVALRCDPISGHVSLYWYRQALGQGPEFLTYFNYEAQQDKSGLPNDRFSAERPEGSISTLTIQRTEQRDSAMYRCASSAGPTLTDTQYFGPGTRLTVL.

The V and J genes are TRBV6-1 and TRBJ2-7, with 9 positions matching TRBD2. The CDR3 spans 13 residues. Looked up from germline, CDR1 is MNHNS and CDR2 is SASEGT. The junction had 13 bases not matched to a gene; V was cut back by 7 bases and J by 12 bases. The CDR3 DNA follows: TGTGCCAGCAAGCTCGAGGCTAGCGGGACACCGTACGTC. This translates into CASKLEASGTPYV.

This clone occurred once. The gene calls are TRBV6-6 and TRBJ1-5; TRBD1 matches 9 bases. V was clipped by 6 bases and J by 7 bases; unmatched bases: 4. Germline lookup yields CDR1 MNHNY and CDR2 SVGAGI (reference sequence). The CDR3 has 13 residues. CDR3 coding DNA: TGTGCCAGCAGCACAGGGGGCTGGCAGCCCCAGCATTTT. Protein product: CASSTGGWQPQHF.

This chain connects TRBV7-3 to TRBJ2-1; a possible D gene is TRBD2 (5 bases). This CDR3 region has 14 residues. The germline V gene encodes CDR1 SGHTA and CDR2 FQGTGA. Trimming stripped 2 bases from V and 5 bases from J, with 10 bases between. The CDR3 DNA is TGTGCCAGCAGCTTAGGTCGGGGTGACAATGAGCAGTTCTTC. It is translated as CASSLGRGDNEQFF.

The chain carries TRBV5-1 and TRBJ2-1, with D possibly being TRBD2 (5 bases). Trimming left V 0 bases short and J 7 bases short, with 17 bases between. The CDR3 loop spans 16 amino acids. CDR1 is SGHRS, CDR2 YFSETQ, per germline. CDR3 nucleotides: TGCGCCAGCAGCTTGGCCCTATTAGGACTTGGAAATGAGCAGTTCTTC. The encoded protein is CASSLALLGLGNEQFF.

This clone appeared a single time. The rearrangement uses TRBV6-1 and TRBJ1-5; D possibly corresponds to TRBD1 (5 bases). The CDR3 has 13 residues. V lost 3 bases to trimming and J lost 12 bases, with 15 bases between them. The V gene's germline CDR1 is MNHNS and CDR2 SASEGT. The chain's CDR3 is CASSETVSRRQHF. The CDR3 coding sequence is TGTGCCAGCAGTGAGACAGTTTCCAGGCGCCAGCATTTT.

This chain links TRBV6-6 with TRBJ2-7, with D unclear. Trimming took off 2 bases at V and 2 bases at J, with 10 bases between the two ends. The CDR3 has 14 amino acids. Per the germline V gene, CDR1 is MNHNY and CDR2 is SVGAGI (reference sequence). CDR3: CASSYRRKPYEQYV. As DNA, the CDR3 is TGTGCCAGCAGTTACCGTCGGAAACCCTACGAGCAGTACGTC.

The chain combines TRBV6-5 with TRBJ2-7; D tentatively reads TRBD1 or TRBD2 (5 bases each). V gave up 2 bases and J gave up 0 bases, with 8 bases separating them. The CDR3 is 14 amino acids. Germline loops: CDR1 MNHEY, CDR2 SVGAGI. The CDR3 loop is CASSYRGNSYEQYF. The CDR3 coding sequence is TGTGCCAGCAGTTACCGGGGCAACTCCTACGAGCAGTACTTC.

This chain connects TRBV2 to TRBJ2-1; 10 nucleotides agree with TRBD1. Trimming took 9 bases from V and 5 from J; bases not matched to a gene: 10. The CDR3 is 15 amino acids. CDR1 SNHLY and CDR2 FYNNEI come from the germline V gene. The CDR3, as DNA: TGTGCCAGTTTACCGACAGGGGGCTGGGACAATGAGCAGTTCTTC. Translating it yields CASLPTGGWDNEQFF.